The TCR beta chain described here comes from a study of human T cells and chemical hapten exposure. Findings of the study overall: A positive correlation with patch test score was shown by PT1 expanded TCR counts.

The time point here: pre-sensitization, week 0. The treatment: therapeutic diphenylcyclopropenone sensitization with weekly scalp DPC. TCRdb redid the calling of the RACE reads with MiXCR, one entry per CDR3 protein. The table records under 100,000 distinct CDR3 sequences, 8.5% of them present only once. On this clonotype itself: Its target is unknown.

This CDR3 spans 13 amino acids. The germline V gene encodes CDR1 SGHTA and CDR2 FQGTGA. The V end lost 3 bases, the J end lost 3 bases, and 6 bases lay between the germline ends. This clonotype was sampled from a man aged 35 to 55 with alopecia areata. Some clones in this sample may be carry-over from other donors' samples. The V gene is TRBV7-3, the J gene TRBJ2-1; no clear D. Sequences were derived from whole blood, sampled in connection with sensitization to the hapten diphenylcyclopropenone (DPC). The DNA of the CDR3 is TGTGCCAGCAGCTTTCGGTACTACAATGAGCAGTTCTTC. It translates to CASSFRYYNEQFF.